Below are 25 T cell receptor beta chains sequenced from a single sample in a study of T-cell reconstitution after alpha-beta-depleted transplantation in children. Preparation of the TCRbeta library involved a method that used unique molecular identifiers. TCRdb processed the PCR reads anew with MiXCR; each CDR3 protein has one entry. The table lists about 240,000 distinct CDR3 sequences, about 26% of them singletons, with 2.6% in the top ten. The sequences come from PBMCs, collected before TCRalphabeta/CD19-depleted stem cell transplant. These receptors were collected from a girl aged 2-15 years with Fanconi anemia, due to receive a stem cell transplant.

In DNA, the CDR3 is TGTGCCAGCAGCCCTCGACAGGGGGCGGGCTATGGCTACACCTTC. The encoded protein is CASSPRQGAGYGYTF. This rearrangement joins TRBV7-8 to TRBJ1-2; 10 bases line up with TRBD1. Trimming removed 5 bases from V and 4 bases from J; junction bases left unmatched: 7. CDR3 length: 15 amino acids. Germline V gene data show CDR1 as SGHVS and CDR2 as FQNEAQ. Full variable domain (missing parts from reference TRBV7-8 and TRBJ1-2): GAGVSQSPRYKVAKRGQDVALRCDPISGHVSLFWYQQALGQGPEFLTYFQNEAQLDKSGLPSDRFFAERPEGSVSTLKIQRTQQEDSAVYLCASSPRQGAGYGYTFGSGTRLTVV.

The chain joins TRBV27 to TRBJ2-5; TRBD1 matches 10 bases. The CDR3 is 16 residues long. Germline trimming cut 4 bases from V and 5 bases from J; bases unmatched to any gene: 10. Germline CDR1 MNHEY, CDR2 SMNVEV (reference sequence). In DNA, the CDR3 is TGTGCCAGCAGTTACCCCGGGGACAGGGGAGAGGAGACCCAGTACTTC. It encodes CASSYPGDRGEETQYF.

In its sample, this clonotype was seen many times. The chain combines TRBV12-3 or TRBV12-4 with TRBJ2-1, with D unclear. The CDR3 extends over 15 amino acids. V was trimmed by 6 bases and J by 0 bases, leaving 12 bases between them. The chain's CDR3 is CASSRRVPSYNEQFF. The CDR3 region has the DNA TGTGCCAGCAGCCGCCGGGTACCCTCCTACAATGAGCAGTTCTTC.

The chain is built from TRBV29-1 and TRBJ2-3; 8 positions match TRBD1. Germline assignment: CDR1 SQVTM and CDR2 ANQGSEA. This CDR3 has 13 residues. V lost 8 bases and J lost 1; bases outside the gene matches: 5. DNA of the CDR3: TGCAGCTCCAGGGGGCGCGGCACAGATACGCAGTATTTT. This gives the protein CSSRGRGTDTQYF.

The table lists this clonotype with a few counts. The chain carries TRBV20-1 and TRBJ2-1; D is uncertain. Germline V lookup: CDR1 DFQATT, CDR2 SNEGSKA (reference sequence). The CDR3 loop spans 13 amino acids. Trimming left V 6 bases short and J 4 bases short, with 13 bases between. The CDR3 sequence is CSAKHYQYNEQFF. CDR3 coding DNA: TGCAGTGCCAAGCACTACCAATACAATGAGCAGTTCTTC.

This clonotype was observed a few times. Here the CDR3 reads CASSFQGRGITDTQYF. CDR3 nucleotide sequence: TGTGCCAGCAGCTTTCAGGGCCGGGGTATCACAGATACGCAGTATTTT. The chain is built from TRBV5-6 and TRBJ2-3; either TRBD1 or TRBD2 may supply D (5 bases each). The CDR3 has 16 amino acids. CDR1 and CDR2 from the germline V gene are SGHDT and YYEEEE. Trimming shortened V by 2 bases and J by 2 bases, and 15 bases separated the two germline ends.

This clonotype was observed many times. V and J are TRBV29-1 and TRBJ1-1, with a weak D call TRBD1 (6 bases). Germline lookup yields CDR1 SQVTM and CDR2 ANQGSEA. The CDR3 sequence is 11 residues long. The V gene lost 7 bases and the J gene lost 1 base, with 7 bases spanning the gap. The CDR3 protein is CSAGENTEAFF. DNA of the CDR3: TGCAGCGCAGGGGAGAACACTGAAGCTTTCTTT.

The CDR3 region is CASTPFGHYNEQFF. CDR3 coding DNA: TGTGCCAGCACCCCTTTTGGCCACTACAATGAGCAGTTCTTC. The chain couples TRBV12-3 or TRBV12-4 to TRBJ2-1; D not resolved. V was trimmed by 7 bases and J by 3 bases, leaving 13 bases between them. CDR3 length equals 14 residues.

This clonotype was detected many times. The chain recombines TRBV6-1 with TRBJ2-3, with D unresolved. The CDR3 extends over 13 amino acids. The V and J ends lost 6 bases and 0 bases respectively, with 7 bases between them. Germline CDR1 is MNHNS and CDR2 is SASEGT. CDR3 bases: TGTGCCAGCAGCCGACGCAGCACAGATACGCAGTATTTT. The encoded protein is CASSRRSTDTQYF.

This clonotype showed up just a few times. The J gene is TRBJ2-2, the V gene TRBV2, with TRBD1 as a possible D gene (5 bases). The germline V gene encodes CDR1 SNHLY and CDR2 FYNNEI. V was cut by 6 bases and J by 7 bases, with 9 bases left in between. The CDR3 consists of 12 residues. The CDR3 DNA reads as TGTGCCAGCAGAAGACAGAGCGGGGAGCTGTTTTTT. Protein product: CASRRQSGELFF.

V is TRBV7-8 and J is TRBJ2-3; D is possibly TRBD1 (6 bases). With 1 base removed from V and 0 bases from J, the gap between germline ends came to 11 bases. Germline V CDR1 and CDR2: SGHVS, FQNEAQ. The CDR3 is 16 residues long. The CDR3 nucleotides are TGTGCCAGCAGCTTAGGGACAGCCGCTAGCACAGATACGCAGTATTTT. The encoded protein is CASSLGTAASTDTQYF. Together with reference TRBV7-8 and TRBJ2-3, the CDR3 gives the full variable domain: GAGVSQSPRYKVAKRGQDVALRCDPISGHVSLFWYQQALGQGPEFLTYFQNEAQLDKSGLPSDRFFAERPEGSVSTLKIQRTQQEDSAVYLCASSLGTAASTDTQYFGPGTRLTVL.

The chain carries TRBV18 and TRBJ2-1, with TRBD2 matching over 7 bases. V lost 6 bases and J lost 9; bases outside the gene matches: 20. Germline CDR1 is KGHSH and CDR2 is LQKENI. This CDR3 spans 17 amino acids. CDR3 region: CASSPNHVGTTFAEQFF. Here the CDR3 DNA reads TGTGCCAGCTCGCCGAACCACGTCGGGACTACGTTCGCTGAGCAGTTCTTC.

Only a few counts were recorded for this clonotype. One end of the junction does not line up with germline, which may come from a read error. This chain joins TRBV20-1 and TRBJ1-2; no reliable D call. In germline, CDR1 is DFQATT, CDR2 SNEGSKA (reference sequence). CDR3 size: 12 residues. The CDR3 sequence: CSASGGGPMGTF. The CDR3 DNA sequence: TGCAGTGCTAGTGGAGGTGGGCCGATGGGCACTTTC.

The chain is built from TRBV6-1 and TRBJ2-5; D possibly uses TRBD1 or TRBD2 (5 bases each). Trimming pared 6 bases from V and 2 bases from J, leaving 16 bases between. Germline CDR1 MNHNS, CDR2 SASEGT. The CDR3 extends over 15 amino acids. The CDR3, as DNA: TGTGCCAGCAGAGGGACGTTTTTTCGACAAGAGACCCAGTACTTC. Translated, it gives CASRGTFFRQETQYF.

This clonotype has ten or more counts. This chain uses TRBV20-1 with TRBJ1-2, with a possible D match to TRBD1 (5 bases). Germline V lookup: CDR1 DFQATT, CDR2 SNEGSKA (reference sequence). There are 14 residues in the CDR3. Trimming removed 1 base at V and 2 bases at J, with 11 bases between. The CDR3 loop reads CSARVKGSNYGYTF. CDR3 DNA sequence: TGCAGTGCTAGAGTTAAGGGGTCGAACTATGGCTACACCTTC.

This clonotype is a singleton in its sample. The J gene is TRBJ2-1, the V gene TRBV20-1, with unresolved D. V lost 1 base, J lost 3 bases, and 7 bases lay in between. Germline CDR1 and CDR2: DFQATT and SNEGSKA (reference sequence). The CDR3 is 13 residues long. The CDR3 region is CSARGSFYNEQFF. The CDR3 coding sequence is TGCAGTGCTAGAGGCAGTTTCTACAATGAGCAGTTCTTC.

This clonotype appeared a few times. The chain joins TRBV20-1 to TRBJ2-1, with 10 bases matching TRBD1. The J segment lost 6 bases and the V segment lost 3 bases, leaving 8 bases of the junction unmatched. Germline V gives CDR1 DFQATT, CDR2 SNEGSKA (reference sequence). The CDR3 has 15 residues. CDR3 amino acids: CSASRGTGVVNEQFF. Written as DNA, the CDR3 is TGCAGTGCTAGTCGAGGGACAGGGGTCGTCAATGAGCAGTTCTTC.

This clonotype was found a few times. The chain carries TRBV9 and TRBJ1-2, with D maybe TRBD1 (6 bases). The length of the CDR3 is 13 residues. CDR1 is SGDLS and CDR2 is YYNGEE in the germline V gene. V was pared by 3 bases and J by 2 bases, with 8 bases between. The CDR3 loop reads CASSEGGNYGYTF. In DNA, the CDR3 is TGTGCCAGCAGCGAAGGGGGAAACTATGGCTACACCTTC.

The genes are TRBV6-4 and TRBJ2-3, with 13 bases fitting TRBD2. The junction had 0 bases not matched to a gene; V was cut back by 0 bases and J by 6 bases. Germline CDR1 and CDR2: MRHNA and SNTAGT. The length of the CDR3 is 15 residues. This CDR3 reads CASSDSGLAGDTQYF. The CDR3, as DNA: TGTGCCAGCAGTGACTCGGGACTAGCGGGGGATACGCAGTATTTT.

This clonotype was detected only a few times. The chain couples TRBV6-5 to TRBJ2-7; TRBD2 is a possible D gene (6 bases). The CDR3 extends over 16 amino acids. V was pared by 2 bases and J by 0 bases, with 14 bases between. Germline CDR1 is MNHEY and CDR2 is SVGAGI. CDR3 coding DNA: TGTGCCAGCAGTTACCTCTCGACTAGGGTCTCCTACGAGCAGTACTTC. This sequence encodes CASSYLSTRVSYEQYF.

This chain joins TRBV25-1 and TRBJ2-7, with 10 positions matching TRBD1. The V and J ends lost 1 base and 4 bases, in that order; junction bases with no gene match: 7. The CDR3 is 16 amino acids. The germline V gene encodes CDR1 MGHDK and CDR2 SYGVNS. CDR3 sequence reads: CASSELGQGRNYEQYF. CDR3 in DNA: TGTGCCAGCAGTGAATTGGGACAGGGGCGAAATTACGAGCAGTACTTC.

This clonotype has at least ten counts. The rearrangement uses TRBV29-1 and TRBJ2-3, with 8 bases that match TRBD2. Per germline, CDR1 SQVTM and CDR2 ANQGSEA. Losses at the gene ends were 1 base for V and 5 bases for J; bases not matched to a gene: 8. This CDR3 is 15 amino acids long. CDR3 bases: TGCAGCGTTGAAGCCGGGACTAGTAATGGAGATACGCAGTATTTT. It codes for CSVEAGTSNGDTQYF.

In this sample, this clonotype turned up a few times. The V gene is TRBV5-1, the J gene TRBJ2-7; tentatively, D is TRBD1 or TRBD2 (5 bases each). The CDR3 totals 14 residues. Germline CDR1 and CDR2: SGHRS and YFSETQ. V lost 3 bases and J 3 bases, leaving 13 bases between the germline ends. The CDR3 spells CASSSRDGDYEQYF. For the CDR3, the DNA is TGCGCCAGCAGCTCCCGGGACGGTGACTACGAGCAGTACTTC.

At least ten counts were recorded for this clonotype. The genes are TRBV20-1 and TRBJ2-3; 9 bases match TRBD2. The ends lost 3 bases at V and 5 bases at J; junction bases unmatched: 6. Germline V CDR1 and CDR2: DFQATT, SNEGSKA (reference sequence). This CDR3 is 14 amino acids long. The CDR3 reads CSAREREDLDTQYF. The CDR3 DNA reads TGCAGTGCTAGGGAGCGGGAGGACCTAGATACGCAGTATTTT.

This clonotype was picked up many times. V usage is TRBV7-2 and J usage is TRBJ2-1; 9 bases map to TRBD2. After removal of 1 base from V and 14 bases from J, the junction contained 9 bases not matched to a gene. CDR1 SGHTA and CDR2 FQGNSA come from the germline V gene. The CDR3 extends over 14 amino acids. As DNA, the CDR3 is TGTGCCAGCAGCTTAGGCCAATTAGCGGGAGATAAGTTCTTC. It yields the protein CASSLGQLAGDKFF.